The 23 T cell receptor beta chains given below trace back to one sample, sequenced in a study of metastatic and nonmetastatic thyroid tumors. TCRdb re-analyzed the PCR reads using MiXCR. Of over 65,000 clones listed, around an eighth are singletons. Thyroid surgery had not been preceded by any treatment in any patient. Sequenced material: tumor tissue. All receptors come from a female donor with papillary thyroid cancer or a benign thyroid nodule (not recorded which). Some clones in this sample may be carry-over from other donors' samples.

This clone was seen repeatedly, ten times or more. The chain employs TRBV12-3 or TRBV12-4 and TRBJ1-2, with 10 bases matching TRBD1. The junction had 5 bases not matched to a gene; V was cut back by 3 bases and J by 7 bases. The CDR3 covers 14 residues. The CDR3 loop reads CASSFLRTGGGYTF. CDR3 nucleotides: TGTGCCAGCAGTTTCCTGCGGACAGGGGGTGGCTACACCTTC.

As for this clone: A much larger clone differs from this one at a single base, so this may be a read error. The rearrangement links TRBV3-1 to TRBJ2-5; D may be TRBD2 (5 bases). Per germline, CDR1 LGHDT and CDR2 YNNKEL (reference sequence). The length of the CDR3 is 13 residues. V lost 5 bases and J 9 bases, leaving 16 bases between the germline ends. The CDR3 bases are TGTGCCAGCAGCGCTGGGGAGAGTAGATCCCAGTACTTC. Its translation is CASSAGESRSQYF.

In this sample, this clone turned up many times. The V and J genes are TRBV30 and TRBJ1-5; maybe TRBD1 (6 bases). Germline CDR1 and CDR2: GTSNPN and SVGIG (reference sequence). CDR3 length: 15 residues. V shed 4 bases and J shed 1 base, with 14 bases lying between them. For the CDR3, the DNA is TGTGCCTGGACCGCGAGAGGGGGAAGCAATCAGCCCCAGCATTTT. This encodes CAWTARGGSNQPQHF.

Ten or more counts support this clone. The V and J genes are TRBV7-2 and TRBJ2-1; D gene unclear. The CDR3 has 14 amino acids. CDR1 and CDR2 (germline): SGHTA, FQGNSA. With 2 bases removed from V and 8 bases from J, the gap between germline ends came to 13 bases. The chain's CDR3 is CASSLIRGWDEQFF. CDR3 bases: TGTGCCAGCAGCTTAATTAGAGGTTGGGATGAGCAGTTCTTC.

Ten or more counts support this clone. The chain employs TRBV19 and TRBJ2-3; 12 bases line up with TRBD2. This CDR3 is built from 17 residues. Trimming at V came to 1 base and at J to 6 bases, leaving 8 bases not matched to a gene. In germline, CDR1 is LNHDA, CDR2 SQIVND (reference sequence). This CDR3 reads CASSIAASGRAGDTQYF. CDR3 in DNA: TGTGCCAGTAGTATAGCGGCTAGCGGGAGGGCCGGGGATACGCAGTATTTT.

For this clone: Since a much larger clone is just one base distant, this may be a read error. The chain recombines TRBV19 with TRBJ2-3; TRBD2 aligns across 7 bases. The CDR3 is 15 residues long. CDR1 is LNHDA, CDR2 SQIVND, per germline (reference sequence). Germline trimming cut 4 bases from V and 3 bases from J; bases unmatched to any gene: 7. CDR3 nucleotides: TGTGCCAGTAGTACCCTGGCGGGAGTTACAGATACGCAGTATTTT. Protein: CASSTLAGVTDTQYF.

The chain combines TRBV5-1 with TRBJ1-4; D is perhaps TRBD1 (5 bases). Deletions cut 5 bases from V and 0 bases from J, with 11 bases between. The CDR3 loop spans 15 amino acids. Germline-derived CDR1 and CDR2 are SGHRS and YFSETQ. The CDR3 region is CASRETASTNEKLFF. The CDR3 DNA reads as TGCGCCAGCAGGGAGACAGCCTCAACTAATGAAAAACTGTTTTTT.

Concerning this clone itself: This sequence may be a read error, since a much larger clone differs from it by one base. The chain carries TRBV11-2 and TRBJ2-2; 11 nucleotides agree with TRBD2. CDR1 and CDR2 (germline): SGHAT, FQNNGV. V shed 5 bases, J shed 1 base, and the junction held 12 bases outside the gene matches. The CDR3 is 19 amino acids. Here the CDR3 reads CASSPTTRLAGWNTGELFF. The CDR3 bases are TGTGCCAGCAGCCCGACCACCCGACTAGCGGGATGGAACACCGGGGAGCTGTTTTTT.

This clone was recorded at least ten times. The chain joins TRBV2 to TRBJ2-7; 9 bases match TRBD2. The CDR3 is 14 residues long. Trimming at V came to 6 bases and at J to 3 bases, leaving 6 bases not matched to a gene. The V gene's germline CDR1 is SNHLY and CDR2 FYNNEI. The DNA for the CDR3 is TGTGCCAGCAGATACGGGACTAGCAGCTACGAGCAGTACTTC. Translating it yields CASRYGTSSYEQYF.

The table lists this clone with many counts. CDR3 nucleotide sequence: TGCAGTGCTTACCACAGGACAGTAAATTCACCCCTCCACTTT. Residues: CSAYHRTVNSPLHF. V usage is TRBV20-1 and J usage is TRBJ1-6; D perhaps matches TRBD1 (6 bases). The CDR3 is made up of 14 amino acids. The germline V gene encodes CDR1 DFQATT and CDR2 SNEGSKA (reference sequence). V dropped 5 bases and J dropped 7 bases, with 15 bases sitting between them.

This clone was seen repeatedly, ten times or more. The chain couples TRBV25-1 to TRBJ1-2; D is undetermined. Trimming left V 6 bases short and J 7 bases short, with 9 bases between. The CDR3 length is 11 residues. CDR1 is MGHDK and CDR2 is SYGVNS in the germline V gene. CDR3 in DNA: TGTGCCAGCAGAGACGGCTCTGGCTACACCTTC. Amino acids: CASRDGSGYTF.

This clone was seen at least ten times. The rearrangement links TRBV5-1 to TRBJ1-1; TRBD1 aligns across 9 bases. The CDR3 spans 14 residues. The germline V gene has CDR1 SGHRS and CDR2 YFSETQ. After removal of 4 bases from V and 1 base from J, the junction contained 2 bases not matched to a gene. This CDR3 reads CASSPGQGNTEAFF. The CDR3 coding sequence is TGCGCCAGCAGCCCGGGACAGGGGAACACTGAAGCTTTCTTT.

Only a few counts were recorded for this clone. The missing conserved phenylalanine or tryptophan at the end of this CDR3 makes a read error likely. Here the CDR3 reads CASSREKGGGSSYEQYL. In nucleotides, the CDR3 is TGTGCCAGCTCCCGAGAAAAAGGGGGAGGGTCCTCCTACGAGCAGTACCTC. This rearrangement joins TRBV18 to TRBJ2-7, with D possibly matching TRBD2 (7 bases). Germline V gene data show CDR1 as KGHSH and CDR2 as LQKENI. The CDR3 extends over 17 amino acids. V lost 6 bases and J 0 bases, leaving 21 bases between the germline ends.

Concerning this clone: Other DNA sequences within the sample encode an identical CDR3. The chain carries TRBV7-3 and TRBJ2-4, with 8 bases identical to TRBD1. The germline V gene has CDR1 SGHTA and CDR2 FQGTGA. The CDR3 spans 15 residues. V lost 4 bases to trimming and J lost 0 bases; unmatched junction nucleotides: 2. The DNA of the CDR3 is TGTGCCAGCAGCTCCACAGGGGGAGCCAAAAACATTCAGTACTTC. Protein product: CASSSTGGAKNIQYF.

This clone occurred many times. V gene TRBV6-1 combines with J gene TRBJ1-2, with TRBD1 matching over 7 bases. This CDR3 is built from 15 residues. The V segment lost 7 bases and the J segment 2 bases; nucleotides outside the gene matches: 10. Germline V gives CDR1 MNHNS, CDR2 SASEGT. The CDR3 nucleotides are TGTGCCAGCACTCGAAGGGGGGACAGCAACTATGGCTACACCTTC. It specifies CASTRRGDSNYGYTF.

In this sample, this clone turned up many times. V is TRBV9 and J is TRBJ2-7, with D perhaps TRBD1 (7 bases). In germline, CDR1 is SGDLS, CDR2 YYNGEE. The ends were cut back, 0 bases at V and 3 bases at J, with 13 bases in the middle. The CDR3 consists of 15 residues. CDR3 sequence: CASSVDAGGYYEQYF. The CDR3 coding sequence is TGTGCCAGCAGCGTAGATGCAGGGGGGTACTACGAGCAGTACTTC.

A remark on this clone: Since a much larger clone is just one base distant, this may be a read error. The V gene is TRBV27, the J gene TRBJ1-1; tentatively, D is TRBD1 (5 bases). Germline V gives CDR1 MNHEY, CDR2 SMNVEV (reference sequence). The CDR3 has 13 residues. The CDR3, as DNA: TGTGCCACCCGGGACTACATGAACACTGAAGCTTTATTT. As protein: CATRDYMNTEALF.

Ten or more counts support this clone. The V gene is TRBV2, the J gene TRBJ2-5; TRBD2 aligns across 7 bases. The CDR3 is 14 amino acids. V lost 3 bases, J lost 9 bases, and 10 bases stayed unmatched. Germline values: CDR1 SNHLY, CDR2 FYNNEI. The CDR3 DNA is TGTGCCAGCAGTGACGAGGGCCGACGGGGGGCCCAGTACTTC. Protein product: CASSDEGRRGAQYF.

In its sample, this clone was seen many times. Mismatch with germline at one junction end may stem from a read error. The chain is built from TRBV20-1 and TRBJ2-3, with TRBD1 identical over 8 bases. Germline-derived CDR1 and CDR2 are DFQATT and SNEGSKA (reference sequence). The CDR3 is 12 residues long. The CDR3 loop is CSRGRRSDTQYF. CDR3 sequence (DNA): TGTAGCAGGGGGCGCCGATCAGATACGCAGTATTTT.

This clone was seen ten or more times. The chain combines TRBV3-1 with TRBJ2-1; the match to TRBD1 covers 9 bases. Unmatched junction bases numbered 4, after V lost 4 bases and J lost 3 bases. The germline V gene encodes CDR1 LGHDT and CDR2 YNNKEL (reference sequence). The CDR3 loop spans 15 amino acids. The DNA for the CDR3 is TGTGCCAGCAGCCTCCGGGACAGGGTCTACAATGAGCAGTTCTTC. It codes for CASSLRDRVYNEQFF.

This clone came up many times. A read error may account for a junction end that differs from germline. The V gene is TRBV2, the J gene TRBJ2-5, with D possibly TRBD2 on 5 matching bases. Germline V lookup: CDR1 SNHLY, CDR2 FYNNEI. This CDR3 spans 10 amino acids. In DNA form, the CDR3 reads TGTGCCAGCAGTGTCGCAACTAGTACATTC. Translating it yields CASSVATSTF.

In this sample, this clone is medium-sized. In DNA form, the CDR3 reads TGTGCCAGCAGGCTAGCTGACACCACCTACGAGCAGTACTTC. This gives the protein CASRLADTTYEQYF. The chain joins TRBV2 to TRBJ2-7; weak D call: TRBD2 (5 bases). V lost 6 bases and J 2 bases, leaving 14 bases between the germline ends. The V gene's germline CDR1 is SNHLY and CDR2 FYNNEI. This CDR3 spans 14 amino acids. Complete variable domain (other parts from reference TRBV2 and TRBJ2-7): EPEVTQTPSHQVTQMGQEVILRCVPISNHLYFYWYRQILGQKVEFLVSFYNNEISEKSEIFDDQFSVERPDGSNFTLKIRSTKLEDSAMYFCASRLADTTYEQYFGPGTRLTVT.

This clone was observed at least ten times. This chain joins TRBV6-1 and TRBJ2-7; 11 nucleotides align to TRBD1. V was clipped by 5 bases and J by 4 bases; unmatched bases: 4. The CDR3 has 14 residues. Germline-derived CDR1 and CDR2 are MNHNS and SASEGT. The CDR3 nucleotides read TGTGCCAGCAGTCTGGACAGGGGGCTGTACGAGCAGTACTTC. Amino acids: CASSLDRGLYEQYF.